The 19 T cell receptor beta chains listed next were all sequenced from one sample in a study of naive and memory T cell subsets. Two oligonucleotides, mixed equimolar, formed the beta constant-region primer covering TRBC1 and TRBC2. Ligated cDNA was amplified by four rounds of PCR with nested alpha and beta constant-region primers and SP2. TCRdb reprocessed the UMI-ligation and nested PCR reads with MiXCR, giving one entry per CDR3 protein. This sample carries some 110,000 distinct CDR3 sequences, 36% of them seen once, and the ten largest clones take roughly 0.86%. The sequencing sample was made of central memory CD4+ T cells from blood. The source of these receptors is a human donor in good health.

This clonotype showed up just a few times. J is TRBJ2-5 and V is TRBV29-1; 10 bases fit TRBD2. Germline-derived CDR1 and CDR2 are SQVTM and ANQGSEA. CDR3 length: 16 residues. J gave up 4 bases and V 8 bases, and 16 bases lay outside the gene matches. CDR3 amino acids: CSPPPSGRAQGETQYF. Here the CDR3 DNA reads TGCAGCCCCCCCCCCAGCGGGAGGGCTCAGGGAGAGACCCAGTACTTC.

The rearrangement links TRBV15 to TRBJ2-7; no reliable D call. CDR1 LNHNV and CDR2 YYDKDF come from the germline V gene (reference sequence). The ends were cut back, 2 bases at V and 4 bases at J, with 15 bases in the middle. The CDR3 runs to 15 residues. The CDR3 is CATSRLTDWSYEQYF. Here the CDR3 DNA reads TGTGCCACCAGCAGACTAACTGATTGGAGTTACGAGCAGTACTTC.

The V and J genes are TRBV2 and TRBJ2-7; 7 bases map to TRBD1. This CDR3 has 14 amino acids. Germline V gene lookup returns CDR1 SNHLY and CDR2 FYNNEI. V shed 5 bases, J shed 5 bases, and the junction held 9 bases outside the gene matches. The CDR3: CASSRQGPADEQYF. The CDR3, as DNA: TGTGCCAGCAGTAGACAGGGTCCAGCCGACGAGCAGTACTTC.

This clonotype occurred many times. The chain combines TRBV29-1 with TRBJ2-2; D not certain. Germline CDR1 is SQVTM and CDR2 is ANQGSEA. V lost 4 bases and J 1 base, leaving 7 bases between the germline ends. CDR3 length: 13 residues. The CDR3 loop reads CSVVGRNTGELFF. CDR3 nucleotide sequence: TGCAGCGTTGTGGGTAGGAACACCGGGGAGCTGTTTTTT.

The J gene is TRBJ2-4, the V gene TRBV20-1; 11 positions match TRBD2. Germline V gene lookup returns CDR1 DFQATT and CDR2 SNEGSKA (reference sequence). After removal of 4 bases from V and 0 bases from J, the junction contained 5 bases not matched to a gene. This CDR3 spans 16 amino acids. CDR3 in amino acids: CSANGLAGLAKNIQYF. As DNA, the CDR3 is TGCAGTGCTAACGGACTAGCGGGCCTAGCCAAAAACATTCAGTACTTC.

This clonotype has a handful of counts. This chain connects TRBV28 to TRBJ1-4, with 11 bases that match TRBD1. The length of the CDR3 is 12 residues. The junction had 2 bases not matched to a gene; V was cut back by 8 bases and J by 9 bases. The V gene's germline CDR1 is MDHEN and CDR2 SYDVKM. CDR3 residues: CASRTGGKKLFF. The CDR3 region has the DNA TGTGCCAGCCGGACAGGGGGCAAAAAACTGTTTTTT.

V usage is TRBV20-1 and J usage is TRBJ2-5, with D possibly TRBD2 on 6 matching bases. The CDR3 is 15 residues long. Trimming pared 0 bases from V and 0 bases from J, leaving 11 bases between. Per germline, CDR1 DFQATT and CDR2 SNEGSKA (reference sequence). As DNA, the CDR3 is TGCAGTGCTAGAGATACCGGGACTTACCAAGAGACCCAGTACTTC. It specifies CSARDTGTYQETQYF.

This rearrangement joins TRBV6-1 to TRBJ2-1; D gene uncertain. Trimming removed 6 bases from V and 9 bases from J, with 12 bases in between. The CDR3 is 12 amino acids. The V gene's germline CDR1 is MNHNS and CDR2 SASEGT. The CDR3 sequence is CASSGPWGEQFF. In nucleotides, the CDR3 is TGTGCCAGCAGCGGCCCATGGGGTGAGCAGTTCTTC.

The chain has TRBV20-1 and TRBJ2-3; no firm D call. The ends were cut back, 2 bases at V and 2 bases at J, with 5 bases in the middle. Germline V gene data show CDR1 as DFQATT and CDR2 as SNEGSKA (reference sequence). The CDR3 is made up of 12 amino acids. The CDR3 region has the DNA TGCAGTGCTAGAACAGACACAGATACGCAGTATTTT. Translation gives CSARTDTDTQYF.

CDR3: CASSLNPDPYEQYF. The CDR3 region has the DNA TGTGCCAGCAGCTTAAACCCGGACCCCTACGAGCAGTACTTC. The V and J genes are TRBV7-6 and TRBJ2-7; D gene uncertain. Deletions cut 2 bases from V and 2 bases from J, with 10 bases between. The V gene's germline CDR1 is SGHVS and CDR2 FNYEAQ. The length of the CDR3 is 14 residues.

This sequence joins TRBV19 and TRBJ2-2; 12 bases are a match to TRBD2. V shed 3 bases, J shed 7 bases, and the junction held 6 bases outside the gene matches. CDR3 size: 16 residues. CDR1 is LNHDA and CDR2 is SQIVND in the germline V gene (reference sequence). CDR3 in amino acids: CASSMTSGRFSGELFF. CDR3 in DNA: TGTGCCAGTAGTATGACTAGCGGGAGATTTAGCGGGGAGCTGTTTTTT.

The rearrangement joins TRBV6-5 to TRBJ2-1; 9 positions agree with TRBD2. CDR3 size: 14 residues. CDR1 MNHEY and CDR2 SVGAGI come from the germline V gene. V lost 6 bases and J lost 5; bases outside the gene matches: 5. DNA of the CDR3: TGTGCCAGCAGGGTGAGCGGGAGGAACAATGAGCAGTTCTTC. It specifies CASRVSGRNNEQFF.

The rearrangement links TRBV12-3 or TRBV12-4 to TRBJ1-3; a weak D match, TRBD1 (5 bases). The CDR3 runs 19 residues. Trimming shortened V by 0 bases and J by 0 bases, and 18 bases separated the two germline ends. Here the CDR3 reads CASSLAKGGTASSGNTIYF. The DNA for the CDR3 is TGTGCCAGCAGTTTAGCAAAAGGTGGGACCGCAAGCTCTGGAAACACCATATATTTT.

The CDR3 loop is CSVAREGDTQYF. CDR3 coding DNA: TGCAGCGTTGCCCGGGAGGGGGATACGCAGTATTTT. The chain couples TRBV29-1 to TRBJ2-3, with 8 nucleotides matching TRBD2. V dropped 4 bases and J dropped 6; count of bases not matched to a gene: 3. The CDR3 is 12 amino acids. Germline CDR1 is SQVTM and CDR2 is ANQGSEA.

The chain combines TRBV12-3 or TRBV12-4 with TRBJ1-4; tentative D call: TRBD1 (5 bases). The CDR3 is 13 amino acids. V was shortened by 9 bases and J by 3 bases, with 11 bases between the two germline ends. This CDR3 reads CASKGAANEKLFF. CDR3 nucleotide sequence: TGTGCCAGTAAAGGGGCAGCTAATGAAAAACTGTTTTTT.

This clonotype occurred a few times. The rearrangement uses TRBV6-1 and TRBJ2-4, with D perhaps matching TRBD2 (5 bases). The CDR3 contains 15 residues. Germline CDR1 is MNHNS and CDR2 is SASEGT. The V gene lost 3 bases and the J gene lost 0 bases, with 9 bases spanning the gap. CDR3 nucleotides: TGTGCCAGCAGTGAGATCGGACTAGCCAAAAACATTCAGTACTTC. This encodes CASSEIGLAKNIQYF.

The chain is built from TRBV7-9 and TRBJ1-4; the D gene is possibly TRBD1 (6 bases). CDR3 length equals 14 residues. Per germline, CDR1 SEHNR and CDR2 FQNEAQ (reference sequence). The V end lost 4 bases, the J end lost 7 bases, and 13 bases lay between the germline ends. The CDR3 protein is CASSSHRAGEKLFF. The CDR3, as DNA: TGTGCCAGCAGCTCTCACAGGGCTGGTGAAAAACTGTTTTTT.

The chain couples TRBV30 to TRBJ1-1; tentatively, D is TRBD1 (5 bases). V was shortened by 6 bases and J by 6 bases, with 17 bases between the two germline ends. The length of the CDR3 is 13 residues. Germline V lookup: CDR1 GTSNPN, CDR2 SVGIG (reference sequence). The CDR3 protein is CACIPGRGAEAFF. The CDR3 nucleotides read TGTGCCTGTATCCCGGGACGGGGGGCTGAAGCTTTCTTT.

This chain links TRBV5-1 with TRBJ2-2, with D tentatively TRBD1 (5 bases). This CDR3 is 17 amino acids long. CDR1 is SGHRS, CDR2 YFSETQ, per germline. V was trimmed by 2 bases and J by 1 base, leaving 15 bases between them. The CDR3, as DNA: TGCGCCAGCAGCTTTAGACTTCAGCAGGGGAACACCGGGGAGCTGTTTTTT. Amino acids: CASSFRLQQGNTGELFF.